This entry concerns a single TCR beta chain. These data belong to a study of control samples from healthy donors and cancer patients. With V trimmed by 5 bases and J by 3 bases, 3 bases remained unmatched. This CDR3 has 13 residues. Using immunoSEQ multiplex PCR, the repertoire was profiled, and TCRdb retains in-frame clones only, with some absent. The data show 85,000 to 95,000 clones, 88% seen once. The genes are TRBV12-3 or TRBV12-4 and TRBJ1-2; TRBD1 aligns across 7 bases. The material sequenced was blood. The sequence came from a woman aged 65 to 85 in good health. CDR3 loop: CASSPGTDYGYTF. In DNA, the CDR3 is TGTGCCAGCAGTCCCGGGACAGACTATGGCTACACCTTC.